The present T cell receptor beta chain was sequenced within a study of shared clonotypes between healthy human individuals. V was clipped by 6 bases and J by 0 bases; unmatched bases: 6. The CDR3 runs 17 residues. Germline V lookup: CDR1 SNHLY, CDR2 FYNNEI. To note about this clone: What it binds is unknown.

Findings of the study overall: It was the few donors that limited the genetic and exposure-history diversity represented.

Produced via immunoSEQ multiplex PCR; TCRdb's table is partial and in-frame only. The sample carries roughly 490,000 clones, less than 80% recorded once. Healthy HIV-negative adults with no recent acute infections or vaccinations were recruited as donors. Unsorted material relied on roughly 86 million PBMCs as the source of genomic DNA. The sequence was obtained from a middle-aged woman in good health. Some clones in this sample may be carry-over from other donors' samples. The chain is built from TRBV2 and TRBJ2-2; TRBD2 matches 11 bases. The sequenced material came from PBMCs. The DNA of the CDR3 is TGTGCCAGCAGCGTATATAGCGGGAGGGCGAACACCGGGGAGCTGTTTTTT. Protein product: CASSVYSGRANTGELFF.